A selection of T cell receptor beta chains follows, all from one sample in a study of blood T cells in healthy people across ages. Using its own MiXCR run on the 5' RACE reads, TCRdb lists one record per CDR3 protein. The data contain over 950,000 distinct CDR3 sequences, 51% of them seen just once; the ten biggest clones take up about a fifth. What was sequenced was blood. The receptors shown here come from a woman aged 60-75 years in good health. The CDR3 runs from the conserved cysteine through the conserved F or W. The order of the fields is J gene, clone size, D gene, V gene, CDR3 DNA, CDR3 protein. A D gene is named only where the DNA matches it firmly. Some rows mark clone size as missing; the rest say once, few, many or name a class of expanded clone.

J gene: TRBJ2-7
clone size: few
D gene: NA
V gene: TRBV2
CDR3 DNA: TGTGCCAGCAGAGGGAACGTCCACTCTTACGAGCAGTACTTC
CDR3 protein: CASRGNVHSYEQYF

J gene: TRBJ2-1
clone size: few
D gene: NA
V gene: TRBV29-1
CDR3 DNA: TGCAGCGTTGTAGGAGCCCAATCCTACAATGAGCAGTTCTTC
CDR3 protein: CSVVGAQSYNEQFF

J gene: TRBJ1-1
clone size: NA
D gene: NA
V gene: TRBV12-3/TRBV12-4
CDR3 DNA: TGTGCCAGCAGTTTTGGGGGGGTACAGGGATCCCAAGTGAACACTGAAGCTTTCTTT
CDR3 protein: CASSFGGVQGSQVNTEAFF

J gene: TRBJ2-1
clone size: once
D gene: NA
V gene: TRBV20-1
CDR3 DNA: TGCAGTGCTAGAGATCTAGGACAGTCCTACAATGAGCAGTTCTTC
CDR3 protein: CSARDLGQSYNEQFF

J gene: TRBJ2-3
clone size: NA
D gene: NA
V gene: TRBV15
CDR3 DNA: TGTGCCACCAGCAGGACAGTAGGTACGCAGTATTTT
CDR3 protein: CATSRTVGTQYF

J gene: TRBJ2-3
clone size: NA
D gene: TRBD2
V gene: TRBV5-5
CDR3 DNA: TGTGCCAGCAGCTTCCAACTAGCGGGAGCGAGAGATACGCAGTATTTT
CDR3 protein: CASSFQLAGARDTQYF

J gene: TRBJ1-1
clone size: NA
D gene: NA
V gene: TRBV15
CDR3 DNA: TGTGCCACCAGGGTTAATGACACTGAAGCTTTCTTT
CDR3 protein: CATRVNDTEAFF

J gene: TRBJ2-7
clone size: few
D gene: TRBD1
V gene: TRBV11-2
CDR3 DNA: TGTGCCAGCAGCATAGGGGGGACAGGGACTTCGGGTTTCTCCTACGAGCAGTACTTC
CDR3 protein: CASSIGGTGTSGFSYEQYF

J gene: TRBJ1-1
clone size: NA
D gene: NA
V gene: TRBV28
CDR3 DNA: TGTGCCAGCAGTCAACTCACACGGAACACTGAAGCTTTCTTT
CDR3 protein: CASSQLTRNTEAFF

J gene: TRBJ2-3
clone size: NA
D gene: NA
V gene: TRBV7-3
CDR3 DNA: TGTGCCAGCAGCTTACCATTCTTCCCAAGCACAGATACGCAGTATTTT
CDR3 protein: CASSLPFFPSTDTQYF

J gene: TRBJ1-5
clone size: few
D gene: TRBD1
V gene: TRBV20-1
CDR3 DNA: TGCAGTGCTCGGACAGGGGGCGGGGGTCAGCCCCAGCATTTT
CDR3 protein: CSARTGGGGQPQHF

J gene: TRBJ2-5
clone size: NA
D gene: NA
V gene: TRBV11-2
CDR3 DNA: TGTGCCAGCAGCGCTTATAAACAGGGTCAAGAGACCCAGTACTTC
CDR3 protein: CASSAYKQGQETQYF

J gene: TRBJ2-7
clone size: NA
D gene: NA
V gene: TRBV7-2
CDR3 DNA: TGTGCCAGCAGCTTAGCTAGGAGCGAGCAGTACTTC
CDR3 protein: CASSLARSEQYF

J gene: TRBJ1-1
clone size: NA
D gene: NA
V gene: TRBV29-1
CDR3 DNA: TGCAGCGTTGGGGGATGGGTCACTGAAGCTTTCTTT
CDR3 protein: CSVGGWVTEAFF

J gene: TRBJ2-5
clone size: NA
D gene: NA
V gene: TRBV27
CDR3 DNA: TGTGCCAGCAGTTTATCGAGCCGGGTGGGGTCGGAGACCCAGTACTTC
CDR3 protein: CASSLSSRVGSETQYF

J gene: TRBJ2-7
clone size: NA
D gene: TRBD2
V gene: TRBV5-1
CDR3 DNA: TGTGCCAGCAGCTTGAGGGCTAGCGGGACGCTAACCGATTACGAGCAGTACTTC
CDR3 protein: CASSLRASGTLTDYEQYF

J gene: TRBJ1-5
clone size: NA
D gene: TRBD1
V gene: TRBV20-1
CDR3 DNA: TGCAGTGCTAGAGAGGACAGGGGCCAGCCCCAGCATTTT
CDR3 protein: CSAREDRGQPQHF

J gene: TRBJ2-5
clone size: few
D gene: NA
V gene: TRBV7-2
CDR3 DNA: TGTGCCAGCGGATGGACACGGCAAGAGACCCAGTACTTC
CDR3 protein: CASGWTRQETQYF

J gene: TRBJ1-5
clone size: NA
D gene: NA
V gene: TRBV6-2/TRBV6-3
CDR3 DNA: TGTGCCAGCAGAGGTGGGGGGCTCGGTAATCAGCCCCAGCATTTT
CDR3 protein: CASRGGGLGNQPQHF

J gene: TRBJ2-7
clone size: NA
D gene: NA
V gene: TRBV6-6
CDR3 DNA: TGTGCCAGCAGTCCCCCCCGGAGCCGTGGTCACGAGCAGTACTTC
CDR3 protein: CASSPPRSRGHEQYF

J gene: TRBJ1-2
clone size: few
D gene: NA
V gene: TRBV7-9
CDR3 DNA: TGTGCCAGCAGCCGATTGACGGAGTACTATGGCTACACCTTC
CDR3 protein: CASSRLTEYYGYTF

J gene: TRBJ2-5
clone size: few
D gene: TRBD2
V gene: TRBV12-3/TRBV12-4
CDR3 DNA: TGTGCCAGCAGGAACTGGGGTACTAGCGGACGCCAAGAGACCCAGTACTTC
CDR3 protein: CASRNWGTSGRQETQYF

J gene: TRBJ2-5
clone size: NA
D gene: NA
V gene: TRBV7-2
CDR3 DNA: TGTGCCAGCAGCTCACCGGGACTGGCAGAGACCCAGTACTTC
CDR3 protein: CASSSPGLAETQYF

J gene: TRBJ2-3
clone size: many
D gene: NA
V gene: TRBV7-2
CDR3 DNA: TGTGCCAGCAGTTTAAGGGCGGGCACAGATACGCAGTATTTT
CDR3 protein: CASSLRAGTDTQYF

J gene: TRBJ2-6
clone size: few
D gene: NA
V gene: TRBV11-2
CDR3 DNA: TGTGCCAGCAGCCCACGCATAGGGCCTGGGGCCAACGTCCTGACTTTC
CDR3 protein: CASSPRIGPGANVLTF

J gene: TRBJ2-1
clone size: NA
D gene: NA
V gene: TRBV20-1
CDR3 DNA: TGCAGTGCTAGAGATCGAGGGCTAACCCCCAATGAGCAGTTCTTC
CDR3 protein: CSARDRGLTPNEQFF

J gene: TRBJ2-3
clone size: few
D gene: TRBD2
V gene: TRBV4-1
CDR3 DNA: TGCGCCAGCAGCGCTCTGACTAGCGTAAGCACAGATACGCAGTATTTT
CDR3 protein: CASSALTSVSTDTQYF

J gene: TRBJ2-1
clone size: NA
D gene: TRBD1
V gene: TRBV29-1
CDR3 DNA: TGCAGCGTCCAGGGGGTCACCTACAATGAGCAGTTCTTC
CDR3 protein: CSVQGVTYNEQFF

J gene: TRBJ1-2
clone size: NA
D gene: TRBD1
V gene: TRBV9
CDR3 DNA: TGTGCCAGCAGCGTCGGGACAGGGTTTACCTATGGCTACACCTTC
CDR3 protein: CASSVGTGFTYGYTF

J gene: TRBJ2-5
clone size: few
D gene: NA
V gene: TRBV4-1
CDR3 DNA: TGCGCCAGCAGCCAAGAAGGGGCAGGGATTAGAGAGCAGTACTTC
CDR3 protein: CASSQEGAGIREQYF

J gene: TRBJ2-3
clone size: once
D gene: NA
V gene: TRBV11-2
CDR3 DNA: TGTGCCAGCAGCAAACGTAGATACACAGATACGCAGTATTTT
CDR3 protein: CASSKRRYTDTQYF

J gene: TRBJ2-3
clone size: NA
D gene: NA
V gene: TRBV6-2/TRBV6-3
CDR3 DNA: TGTGCCAGCAGTTACTCGAGCTACGAGGAGGACGGAGAAATCACAGATACGCAGTATTTT
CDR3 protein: CASSYSSYEEDGEITDTQYF

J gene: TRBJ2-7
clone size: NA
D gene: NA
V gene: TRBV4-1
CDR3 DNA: TGCGCCAGCAGCCAAGAGGGCCCGGGGCTCTACGAGCAGTACTTC
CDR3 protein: CASSQEGPGLYEQYF

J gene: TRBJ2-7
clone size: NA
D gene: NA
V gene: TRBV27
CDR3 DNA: TGTGCCAGCAGTTCCCAAAGACTAGTGTACGAGCAGTACTTC
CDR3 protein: CASSSQRLVYEQYF

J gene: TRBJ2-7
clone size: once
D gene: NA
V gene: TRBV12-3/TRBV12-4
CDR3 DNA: TGTGCCAGCAGTGCAACTAGTTCCTACAATGAGCAGTACTTC
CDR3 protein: CASSATSSYNEQYF

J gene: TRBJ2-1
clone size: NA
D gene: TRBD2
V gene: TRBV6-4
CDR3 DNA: TGTGCCAGCAGAAAGCGGGAGGGCAGCTCCTACAATGAGCAGTTCTTC
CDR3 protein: CASRKREGSSYNEQFF

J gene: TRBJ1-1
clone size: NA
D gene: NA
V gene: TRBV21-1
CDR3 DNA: TGTGCCAGCCGAATCCCCGGGACAGAGTACGAAGCTTTCTTT
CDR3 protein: CASRIPGTEYEAFF

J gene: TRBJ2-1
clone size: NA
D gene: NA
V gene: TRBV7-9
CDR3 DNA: TGTGCCAGCAGCCAGACCCCTCCTAGCGCCCCAGAGCAGTTCTTC
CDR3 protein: CASSQTPPSAPEQFF

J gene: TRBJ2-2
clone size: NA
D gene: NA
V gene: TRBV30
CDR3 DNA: TGTGCCTGGAGCGAACAGGGCCTCGGGGAGCTGTTTTTT
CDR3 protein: CAWSEQGLGELFF

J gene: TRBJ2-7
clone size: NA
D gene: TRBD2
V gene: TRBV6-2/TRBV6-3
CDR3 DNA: TGTGCCATCGAGCTAGCGGGAGTTCACGAGCAGTACTTC
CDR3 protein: CAIELAGVHEQYF

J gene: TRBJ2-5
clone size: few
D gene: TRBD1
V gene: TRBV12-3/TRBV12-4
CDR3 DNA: TGTGCCAGCAGTTTAGGGGACAGGGAGGCTGAGACCCAGTACTTC
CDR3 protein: CASSLGDREAETQYF

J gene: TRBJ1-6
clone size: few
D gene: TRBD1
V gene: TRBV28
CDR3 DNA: TGTGCCAGCAGTTTCGGGGGACAGGGGTCTTTAGATTCACCCCTCCACTTT
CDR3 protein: CASSFGGQGSLDSPLHF

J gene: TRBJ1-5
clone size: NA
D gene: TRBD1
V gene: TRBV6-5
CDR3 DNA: TGTGCCTGCAGTTCCTTGGAGGGGACAGGGAATCAGCCCCAGCATTTT
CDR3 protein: CACSSLEGTGNQPQHF

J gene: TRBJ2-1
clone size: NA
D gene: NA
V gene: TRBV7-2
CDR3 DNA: TGTGCCAGCAGCTTACTAGGAGGACTGGGGCCAAATGGGCAGTTCTTC
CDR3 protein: CASSLLGGLGPNGQFF

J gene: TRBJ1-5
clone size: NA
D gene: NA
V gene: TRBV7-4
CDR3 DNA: TGTGCCAGCAGCTTAAGCAGAAATCAGCCCCAGCATTTT
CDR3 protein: CASSLSRNQPQHF